The 23 T cell receptor beta chains listed next were all sequenced from one sample in a study of shared T cell receptors in the human thymus. The assay was immunoSEQ multiplex PCR, and TCRdb's table has in-frame clones only and misses some. Among hundreds of thousands of clones, around 87% were seen once, and the ten largest hold 0.0095% to 0.011%. The sample was also linked to a second study, of human thymus T cells.

Sequencing was carried out using thymocytes. The receptors here all came from a boy under three years old with a congenital heart defect.

This chain connects TRBV5-6 to TRBJ1-2, with 7 bases that match TRBD1. Trimming cost V 5 bases and J 4 bases; bases outside gene matches: 11. This CDR3 is built from 15 residues. CDR1 and CDR2 (germline): SGHDT, YYEEEE. Here the CDR3 DNA reads TGTGCCAGCAGGGCCTGGGACAGCTCGTTCTATGGCTACACCTTC. Amino acids: CASRAWDSSFYGYTF.

This chain connects TRBV19 to TRBJ1-5; TRBD1 matches 10 bases. The junction had 7 bases not matched to a gene; V was cut back by 1 base and J by 7 bases. This CDR3 comprises 16 residues. The germline V gene encodes CDR1 LNHDA and CDR2 SQIVND (reference sequence). CDR3 nucleotide sequence: TGTGCCAGTAGTATAGTTTCGACAGGGGGCGGCCAGCCCCAGCATTTT. This gives the protein CASSIVSTGGGQPQHF.

Only a few counts were recorded for this clone. This sequence joins TRBV5-4 and TRBJ2-5; D is perhaps TRBD1 (5 bases). The CDR3 contains 13 residues. Trimming cost V 1 base and J 5 bases, with 9 bases left between them. Germline V gene data show CDR1 as SGHNT and CDR2 as YYREEE (reference sequence). This CDR3 reads CASSLSRGETQYF. The CDR3 region has the DNA TGTGCCAGCAGCTTGTCAAGGGGTGAGACCCAGTACTTC.

The chain couples TRBV4-3 to TRBJ2-7, with 9 bases lining up with TRBD1. From germline, CDR1 is LGHNA and CDR2 YSLEER. The CDR3 extends over 15 amino acids. The J segment lost 5 bases and the V segment lost 0 bases, leaving 5 bases of the junction unmatched. CDR3: CASSQDRDRVNEQYF. CDR3 DNA: TGCGCCAGCAGCCAAGACCGGGACAGGGTGAACGAGCAGTACTTC.

The genes are TRBV6-5 and TRBJ1-2; D unresolved. The CDR3 contains 13 residues. CDR1 is MNHEY, CDR2 SVGAGI, per germline. The V and J ends lost 6 bases and 1 base respectively, with 9 bases between them. In DNA, the CDR3 is TGTGCCAGCAGCCGAGGAATTAACTATGGCTACACCTTC. This translates into CASSRGINYGYTF.

Only one count was recorded for this clone. J is TRBJ1-5 and V is TRBV28; 8 bases map to TRBD1. The germline CDR1 and CDR2 sequences are MDHEN and SYDVKM. The CDR3 is 14 residues long. With V trimmed by 9 bases and J by 6 bases, 10 bases remained unmatched. The CDR3 spells CASSSRGPSQPQHF. In DNA, the CDR3 is TGTGCCAGTTCTTCCAGGGGGCCCAGTCAGCCCCAGCATTTT.

The rearrangement uses TRBV7-9 and TRBJ1-2, with 10 bases identical to TRBD1. V shed 5 bases, J shed 6 bases, and the junction held 9 bases outside the gene matches. The CDR3 extends over 15 amino acids. Germline lookup yields CDR1 SEHNR and CDR2 FQNEAQ (reference sequence). The CDR3 nucleotides are TGTGCCAGCAGCGGACAGGGGGGTGACGTTGATGGCTACACCTTC. Translating it yields CASSGQGGDVDGYTF.

This clone was seen a handful of times. The CDR3 nucleotides read TGTGCCAGCCGGGGGTCGACCGGGACTGATAACTACGAGCAGTACTTC. Protein: CASRGSTGTDNYEQYF. V gene TRBV28 combines with J gene TRBJ2-7; a possible D gene is TRBD2 (6 bases). CDR3 size: 16 residues. The V and J ends lost 8 bases and 3 bases respectively, with 23 bases between them. Per germline, CDR1 MDHEN and CDR2 SYDVKM.

The V and J genes are TRBV19 and TRBJ1-2; no clear D gene. This CDR3 comprises 14 residues. CDR1 and CDR2 from the germline V gene are LNHDA and SQIVND (reference sequence). V lost 5 bases, J lost 8 bases, and 18 bases lay in between. CDR3: CASSLPSRGEGYTF. In DNA, the CDR3 is TGTGCCAGTAGTTTACCCAGTCGGGGAGAGGGCTACACCTTC.

The chain uses TRBV28 and TRBJ2-3; D gene unclear. V was shortened by 3 bases and J by 5 bases, with 6 bases between the two germline ends. The germline V gene has CDR1 MDHEN and CDR2 SYDVKM. The CDR3 covers 12 residues. The CDR3 coding sequence is TGTGCCAGCAGTTTCCCGTTAGATACGCAGTATTTT. Translated: CASSFPLDTQYF.

The J gene is TRBJ2-2, the V gene TRBV30; no definite D call. CDR1 and CDR2 (germline): GTSNPN, SVGIG (reference sequence). V was shortened by 0 bases and J by 5 bases, with 7 bases between the two germline ends. CDR3 length: 13 amino acids. Written as DNA, the CDR3 is TGTGCCTGGAGTGTACTTCCTACCGGGGAGCTGTTTTTT. Its translation: CAWSVLPTGELFF.

The V gene is TRBV4-2, the J gene TRBJ2-7; 10 bases align to TRBD1. This CDR3 has 16 residues. After removal of 4 bases from V and 5 bases from J, the junction contained 11 bases not matched to a gene. Germline V CDR1 and CDR2: LGHNA, YNFKEQ. This CDR3 reads CASSRDIGQGDHEQYF. In DNA form, the CDR3 reads TGTGCCAGCAGCCGAGATATCGGACAGGGGGACCACGAGCAGTACTTC.

The rearrangement uses TRBV4-3 and TRBJ2-1, with D unresolved. Trimming left V 1 base short and J 1 base short, with 11 bases between. CDR1 and CDR2 (germline): LGHNA, YSLEER. This CDR3 is 16 amino acids long. The CDR3 reads CASSQGPPGSYNEQFF. The CDR3, as DNA: TGCGCCAGCAGCCAAGGCCCCCCCGGTTCCTACAATGAGCAGTTCTTC.

The chain has TRBV18 and TRBJ1-5; TRBD1 matches at 12 bases. Trimming removed 3 bases from V and 5 bases from J; junction bases left unmatched: 5. This CDR3 contains 16 residues. From germline, CDR1 is KGHSH and CDR2 LQKENI. The CDR3 sequence: CASSPGTGGTDQPQHF. The CDR3 DNA reads TGTGCCAGCTCACCTGGGACAGGGGGCACAGATCAGCCCCAGCATTTT.

The genes are TRBV15 and TRBJ1-2, with TRBD1 matching 7 bases. The CDR3 totals 17 residues. V shed 2 bases, J shed 3 bases, and the junction held 12 bases outside the gene matches. In germline, CDR1 is LNHNV, CDR2 YYDKDF (reference sequence). The CDR3 loop reads CATSRSPGEGADYGYTF. CDR3 nucleotides: TGTGCCACCAGCAGATCCCCTGGAGAGGGGGCGGACTATGGCTACACCTTC. Combining the CDR3 with reference TRBV15 and TRBJ1-2 gives the whole variable domain DAMVIQNPRYQVTQFGKPVTLSCSQTLNHNVMYWYQQKSSQAPKLLFHYYDKDFNNEADTPDNFQSRRPNTSFCFLDIRSPGLGDTAMYLCATSRSPGEGADYGYTFGSGTRLTVV.

CDR3 sequence: CASSPPPTRGKFYEQYF. In DNA, the CDR3 is TGTGCCAGCTCACCCCCCCCGACGAGAGGGAAGTTCTACGAGCAGTACTTC. The rearrangement joins TRBV18 to TRBJ2-7, with a possible D match to TRBD2 (5 bases). Trimming pared 3 bases from V and 3 bases from J, leaving 21 bases between. CDR1 KGHSH and CDR2 LQKENI come from the germline V gene. The CDR3 extends over 17 amino acids.

The rearrangement joins TRBV11-2 to TRBJ1-2; maybe TRBD1 (6 bases). Germline V gene lookup returns CDR1 SGHAT and CDR2 FQNNGV. The V end was cut by 5 bases, the J end by 3 bases, with 16 bases between. CDR3 length equals 15 residues. CDR3 sequence reads: CASSPGEGGDYGYTF. In DNA form, the CDR3 reads TGTGCCAGCAGCCCGGGGGAGGGGGGGGACTATGGCTACACCTTC.

J is TRBJ2-1 and V is TRBV7-8; D uncertain. The CDR3 has 18 residues. Germline lookup yields CDR1 SGHVS and CDR2 FQNEAQ. The germline V and J ends were trimmed by 4 bases and 2 bases, with 21 bases remaining between them. The CDR3 coding sequence is TGTGCCAGCAGCTCTCCCCCCCGGTGGGCTCTTCCCTACAATGAGCAGTTCTTC. Translating it yields CASSSPPRWALPYNEQFF.

The gene calls are TRBV5-6 and TRBJ2-7; 12 nucleotides align to TRBD2. Germline V lookup: CDR1 SGHDT, CDR2 YYEEEE. The V and J ends lost 3 bases and 7 bases, in that order; junction bases with no gene match: 8. This CDR3 comprises 15 residues. Here the CDR3 reads CASSSGGLAGPEQYF. In nucleotides, the CDR3 is TGTGCCAGCAGCTCTGGGGGACTAGCGGGTCCGGAGCAGTACTTC. Using reference TRBV5-6 and TRBJ2-7 for the parts outside the CDR3, the full variable domain is DAGVTQSPTHLIKTRGQQVTLRCSPKSGHDTVSWYQQALGQGPQFIFQYYEEEERQRGNFPDRFSGHQFPNYSSELNVNALLLGDSALYLCASSSGGLAGPEQYFGPGTRLTVT.

In DNA, the CDR3 is TGTGCCTGGAGTGCCTCTAGCGGGAGGTCGCCAGATACGCAGTATTTT. Translating it yields CAWSASSGRSPDTQYF. The J gene is TRBJ2-3, the V gene TRBV30, with 11 bases aligning to TRBD2. The CDR3 totals 16 residues. J was trimmed by 4 bases and V by 1 base; bases with no gene match: 7. The germline CDR1 and CDR2 sequences are GTSNPN and SVGIG (reference sequence).

The V and J genes are TRBV15 and TRBJ1-6, with D unresolved. Germline lookup yields CDR1 LNHNV and CDR2 YYDKDF (reference sequence). The CDR3 length is 16 residues. V was clipped by 5 bases and J by 5 bases, with 16 bases between them. CDR3 sequence (DNA): TGTGCCACCAGCCCGCATCGGCGGAGGGATAATTCACCCCTCCACTTT. Amino acids: CATSPHRRRDNSPLHF.

The genes are TRBV27 and TRBJ2-1; D gene unclear. The germline V gene encodes CDR1 MNHEY and CDR2 SMNVEV (reference sequence). The CDR3 totals 11 residues. Between the trimmed V and J ends, which lost 5 bases and 8 bases, there was a span of 7 bases. The DNA of the CDR3 is TGTGCCAGCAGTCTACCTGATGAGCAGTTCTTC. Translation: CASSLPDEQFF.

The chain carries TRBV10-1 and TRBJ2-1; D ambiguous. The germline V and J ends were trimmed by 4 bases and 10 bases, with 11 bases remaining between them. Germline-derived CDR1 and CDR2 are WNHNN and SYGVQD (reference sequence). The CDR3 has 12 residues. For the CDR3, the DNA is TGCGCCAGCAGTGGAAGTGGCTGGGAGCAGTTCTTC. Translating gives CASSGSGWEQFF.